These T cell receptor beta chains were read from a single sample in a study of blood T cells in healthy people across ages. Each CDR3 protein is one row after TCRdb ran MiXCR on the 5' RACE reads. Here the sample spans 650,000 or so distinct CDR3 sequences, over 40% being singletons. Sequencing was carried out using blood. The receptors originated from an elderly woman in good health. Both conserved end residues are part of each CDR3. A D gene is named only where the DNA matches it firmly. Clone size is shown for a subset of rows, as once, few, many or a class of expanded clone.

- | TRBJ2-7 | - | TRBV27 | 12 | CASSRVGIEQYF | TGTGCCAGCAGCCGGGTAGGGATCGAGCAGTACTTC
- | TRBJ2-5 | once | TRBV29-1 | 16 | CSVAGQDSRSGETQYF | TGCAGCGTTGCCGGGCAGGATAGCCGCTCCGGAGAGACCCAGTACTTC
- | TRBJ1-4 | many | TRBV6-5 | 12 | CASSPDGEKLFF | TGTGCCAGCAGCCCGGACGGTGAAAAACTGTTTTTT
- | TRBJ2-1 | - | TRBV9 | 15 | CASSVDVSTYSEQFF | TGTGCCAGCAGCGTAGACGTATCCACTTACAGTGAGCAGTTCTTC
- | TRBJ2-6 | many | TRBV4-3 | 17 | CASSQRQGLSGANVLTF | TGCGCCAGCAGCCAAAGGCAGGGCTTATCTGGGGCCAACGTCCTGACTTTC
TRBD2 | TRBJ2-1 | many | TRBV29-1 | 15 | CSVEGQAGSYNEQFF | TGCAGCGTTGAAGGGCAAGCGGGATCCTACAATGAGCAGTTCTTC
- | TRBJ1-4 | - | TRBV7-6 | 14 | CASSLEAGAEKLFF | TGTGCCAGCAGCTTAGAGGCGGGGGCCGAAAAACTGTTTTTT
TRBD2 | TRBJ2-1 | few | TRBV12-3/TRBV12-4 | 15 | CASSLGLAGGYEQFF | TGTGCCAGCAGCCTGGGACTAGCGGGAGGCTATGAGCAGTTCTTC
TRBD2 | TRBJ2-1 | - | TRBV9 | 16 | CASRRAVASGVYEQFF | TGTGCCAGCAGACGAGCCGTGGCTAGCGGGGTCTATGAGCAGTTCTTC
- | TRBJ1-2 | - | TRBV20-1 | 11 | CSVPGNYGYTF | TGCAGTGTTCCCGGGAACTATGGCTACACCTTC
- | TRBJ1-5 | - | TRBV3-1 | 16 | CAGSQSGPYSNQPQHF | TGTGCCGGCAGCCAATCGGGGCCCTATAGCAATCAGCCCCAGCATTTT
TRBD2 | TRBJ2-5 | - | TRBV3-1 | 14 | CASSSGRGPETQYF | TGTGCCAGCAGCTCAGGGAGGGGCCCCGAGACCCAGTACTTC
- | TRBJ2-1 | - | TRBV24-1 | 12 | CATSDPTPEQFF | TGTGCCACCAGTGACCCCACGCCTGAGCAGTTCTTC
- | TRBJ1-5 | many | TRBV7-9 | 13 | CASSLGADQPQHF | TGTGCCAGCAGCTTGGGAGCGGACCAGCCCCAGCATTTT
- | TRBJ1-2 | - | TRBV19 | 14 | CASSIKAGVDGYTF | TGTGCCAGTAGTATTAAGGCAGGGGTGGATGGCTACACCTTC
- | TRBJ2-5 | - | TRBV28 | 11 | CASSLRTEAYF | TGTGCCAGCAGTTTAAGGACAGAAGCGTACTTC
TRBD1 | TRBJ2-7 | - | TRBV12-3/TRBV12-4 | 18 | CASSLPGQGARVSYEQYF | TGTGCCAGCAGTCTTCCGGGACAGGGGGCGAGGGTTTCCTACGAGCAGTACTTC
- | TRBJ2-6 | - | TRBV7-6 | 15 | CASSVAGSGANVLTF | TGTGCCAGCAGCGTAGCTGGGTCTGGGGCCAACGTCCTGACTTTC
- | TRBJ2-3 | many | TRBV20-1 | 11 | CSGYYPDTQYF | TGCAGTGGATACTATCCAGATACGCAGTATTTT
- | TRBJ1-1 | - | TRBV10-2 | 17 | CASSELFGQPRNTEAFF | TGCGCCAGCAGTGAGTTGTTTGGTCAGCCCAGGAACACTGAAGCTTTCTTT
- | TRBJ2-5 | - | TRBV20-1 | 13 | CSARDHPAETQYF | TGCAGTGCTAGAGATCATCCCGCGGAGACCCAGTACTTC
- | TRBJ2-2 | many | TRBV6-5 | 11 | CASSRTGELFF | TGTGCCAGCAGCCGCACCGGGGAGCTGTTTTTT
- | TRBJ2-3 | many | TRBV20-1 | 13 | CSADGANTDTQYF | TGCAGTGCAGACGGGGCAAATACAGATACGCAGTATTTT
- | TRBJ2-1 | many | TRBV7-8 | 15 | CASSYQGISENEQFF | TGTGCCAGCAGCTATCAGGGAATATCGGAGAATGAGCAGTTCTTC
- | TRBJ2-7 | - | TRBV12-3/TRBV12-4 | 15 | CASSLAGAGEYEQYF | TGTGCCAGCAGTCTCGCCGGGGCAGGGGAATACGAGCAGTACTTC
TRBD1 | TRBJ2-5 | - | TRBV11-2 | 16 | CASSFGQGLVSETQYF | TGTGCCAGCAGCTTTGGACAGGGGTTAGTTTCGGAGACCCAGTACTTC
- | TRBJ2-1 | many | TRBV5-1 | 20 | CASSPAGTPSVTSSYNEQFF | TGCGCCAGCAGCCCGGCCGGGACTCCCAGTGTGACCAGCTCCTACAATGAGCAGTTCTTC
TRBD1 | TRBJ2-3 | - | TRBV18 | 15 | CASSPTDRGTDTQYF | TGTGCCAGCTCACCAACGGACAGGGGTACGGATACGCAGTATTTT
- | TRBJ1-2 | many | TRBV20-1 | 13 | CSACPFGGPGYTF | TGCAGTGCATGCCCTTTTGGGGGGCCCGGCTACACCTTC
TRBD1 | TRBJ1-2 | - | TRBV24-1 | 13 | CATRRDRGYGYTF | TGTGCCACCAGGAGAGACAGGGGCTATGGCTACACCTTC
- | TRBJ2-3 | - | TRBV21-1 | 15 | CASSKNERETDTQYF | TGTGCCAGCAGCAAAAATGAGCGGGAGACAGATACGCAGTATTTT
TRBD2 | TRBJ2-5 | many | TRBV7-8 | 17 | CASSPLGTSGFQETQYF | TGTGCCAGCAGCCCGCTTGGGACTAGCGGGTTTCAAGAGACCCAGTACTTC
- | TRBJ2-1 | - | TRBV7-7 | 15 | CASSLGGVGVNEQFF | TGTGCCAGCAGTCTAGGGGGAGTAGGGGTGAATGAGCAGTTCTTC
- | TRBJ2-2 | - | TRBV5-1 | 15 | CASSRREGPTGELFF | TGCGCCAGCAGCCGAAGAGAAGGTCCCACCGGGGAGCTGTTTTTT
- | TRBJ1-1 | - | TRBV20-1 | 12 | CSAEHGNTEAFF | TGCAGTGCAGAACACGGGAACACTGAAGCTTTCTTT
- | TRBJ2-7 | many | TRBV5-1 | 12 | CASSLSGGEQYF | TGTGCCAGCAGCTTATCCGGTGGGGAGCAGTACTTC
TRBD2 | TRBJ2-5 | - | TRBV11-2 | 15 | CASSPTLAAQETQYF | TGTGCCAGCAGTCCTACTCTAGCGGCCCAAGAGACCCAGTACTTC
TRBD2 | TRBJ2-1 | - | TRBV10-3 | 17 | CAIGKRLAESSYNEQFF | TGTGCCATCGGAAAAAGACTAGCTGAAAGCTCCTACAATGAGCAGTTCTTC
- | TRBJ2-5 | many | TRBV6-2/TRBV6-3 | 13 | CASRASADQTQYF | TGTGCCAGCAGAGCTAGCGCCGACCAGACCCAGTACTTC
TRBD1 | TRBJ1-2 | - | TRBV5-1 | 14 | CASSTQGTSYGYTF | TGCGCCAGCAGCACACAGGGGACGTCCTACGGCTACACCTTC
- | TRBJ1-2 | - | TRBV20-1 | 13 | CSAQTQVGWGYTF | TGCAGTGCCCAGACGCAGGTTGGGTGGGGCTACACCTTC
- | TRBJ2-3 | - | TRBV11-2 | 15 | CASSFSIEGTDTQYF | TGTGCCAGCAGCTTTTCTATAGAGGGGACAGATACGCAGTATTTT
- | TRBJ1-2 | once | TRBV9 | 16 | CASSEANLGPNYGYTF | TGTGCCAGCAGCGAGGCAAACTTGGGGCCGAACTATGGCTACACCTTC
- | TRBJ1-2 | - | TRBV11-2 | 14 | CASSLAQGLDGYTF | TGTGCCAGCAGCTTAGCGCAGGGACTTGATGGCTACACCTTC
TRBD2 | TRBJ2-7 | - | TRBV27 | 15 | CASSLKLAGSYEQYF | TGTGCCAGCAGTTTGAAACTAGCGGGCTCCTACGAGCAGTACTTC